These T cell receptor beta chains were read from a single sample in a study of siplizumab effects on memory and regulatory T cells. The method was immunoSEQ multiplex PCR; TCRdb's version includes in-frame clones alone and lacks a portion of them. Of tens of thousands of clones listed, just over 90% are singletons. The sample consisted of CD8+ T cells sorted from blood. Receptors were obtained from a human donor in good health. Each CDR3 is given with its conserved first and last residue. The D gene is left open where the match is weak. The size entry is marked missing in some rows and otherwise reads once, few, many or a size class.

size,V,J,D,CDR3,DNA
-,TRBV29-1,TRBJ2-6,-,CSVAQWGHNSGANVLTF,TGCAGCGTTGCTCAGTGGGGACACAACTCTGGGGCCAACGTCCTGACTTTC
-,TRBV15,TRBJ1-2,-,CATSRDQALYGYTF,TGTGCCACCAGCAGAGATCAGGCCCTCTATGGCTACACCTTC
few,TRBV9,TRBJ1-1,-,CASSVGMNTEAFF,TGTGCCAGCAGCGTAGGAATGAACACTGAAGCTTTCTTT
-,TRBV19,TRBJ1-2,-,CASSATTNYGYTF,TGTGCCAGTAGTGCGACAACTAACTATGGCTACACCTTC
-,TRBV7-3,TRBJ2-2,TRBD1,CASSSTGGSEGELFF,TGTGCCAGCAGCTCCACAGGGGGCAGCGAGGGGGAGCTGTTTTTT
-,TRBV29-1,TRBJ1-1,-,CSVEELNTEAFF,TGCAGCGTTGAAGAGTTGAACACTGAAGCTTTCTTT
-,TRBV7-9,TRBJ1-3,-,CASSFDRRSGNTIYF,TGTGCCAGCAGCTTCGACAGGAGATCTGGAAACACCATATATTTT
-,TRBV13,TRBJ1-1,-,CASSPTPGANTEAFF,TGTGCCAGCAGCCCCACTCCGGGGGCGAACACTGAAGCTTTCTTT
-,TRBV2,TRBJ1-5,-,CASSDGDSNQPQHF,TGTGCCAGCAGTGACGGGGATAGCAATCAGCCCCAGCATTTT
-,TRBV30,TRBJ2-5,-,CAWSVLRGRGETQYF,TGTGCCTGGAGTGTACTGCGGGGTCGAGGAGAGACCCAGTACTTC
-,TRBV5-4,TRBJ2-1,-,CASSPERARYNEQFF,TGTGCCAGCAGCCCCGAGAGAGCCCGGTACAATGAGCAGTTCTTC
-,TRBV7-9,TRBJ2-7,-,CASSSRTGPVYEQYF,TGTGCCAGCAGCTCGCGGACTGGGCCCGTGTACGAGCAGTACTTC
few,TRBV2,TRBJ2-7,TRBD2,CASRLTGLGTEQYF,TGTGCCAGCAGACTTACGGGACTAGGAACCGAGCAGTACTTC
-,TRBV29-1,TRBJ2-1,-,CSVEDVASWGNEQFF,TGCAGCGTTGAAGACGTGGCGAGTTGGGGGAATGAGCAGTTCTTC
-,TRBV28,TRBJ2-7,TRBD1,CASSSTYRDRLSYEQYF,TGTGCCAGCAGTTCTACCTACCGGGACAGGTTATCCTACGAGCAGTACTTC
-,TRBV5-6,TRBJ2-1,-,CATNRGSSYNEQFF,TGTGCTACCAACCGGGGGAGCTCCTACAATGAGCAGTTCTTC
-,TRBV27,TRBJ2-7,TRBD1,CASSFPGQGYEQYF,TGTGCCAGCAGTTTCCCGGGACAGGGCTACGAGCAGTACTTC
-,TRBV6-5,TRBJ2-7,-,CASRGSGYEQYF,TGTGCCAGCAGGGGCAGCGGTTACGAGCAGTACTTC
-,TRBV6-1,TRBJ1-5,-,CASAALYSNQPQHF,TGTGCCAGCGCTGCGCTGTATAGCAATCAGCCCCAGCATTTT
-,TRBV19,TRBJ1-3,-,CASMEIDSATGNTIYF,TGTGCCAGTATGGAGATCGACAGTGCGACTGGAAACACCATATATTTT
-,TRBV7-6,TRBJ1-1,-,CASSHGKATEAFF,TGTGCCAGCAGCCACGGGAAGGCCACTGAAGCTTTCTTT
-,TRBV19,TRBJ2-5,-,CASSPSGETQYF,TGTGCCAGTAGTCCCTCGGGTGAGACCCAGTACTTC
-,TRBV19,TRBJ2-5,-,CASSPQPLGLEFIETQYF,TGTGCCAGTAGTCCCCAACCCCTCGGGTTAGAGTTCATAGAGACCCAGTACTTC
-,TRBV28,TRBJ2-1,-,CASSVRESGNEQFF,TGTGCCAGCAGTGTGAGGGAAAGTGGCAATGAGCAGTTCTTC
once,TRBV6-1,TRBJ1-1,-,CASSAGVPGAFF,TGTGCCAGCAGTGCGGGGGTGCCGGGGGCTTTCTTT
-,TRBV15,TRBJ2-3,TRBD2,CATSKGTSGFTDTQYF,TGTGCCACCAGCAAAGGGACTAGCGGTTTCACAGATACGCAGTATTTT
-,TRBV19,TRBJ2-7,TRBD1,CASSAGQDSYEQYF,TGTGCCAGTAGTGCGGGACAGGACTCCTACGAGCAGTACTTC
-,TRBV5-1,TRBJ1-2,TRBD1,CASSSGGAFGYTF,TGCGCCAGCAGCTCAGGGGGCGCTTTTGGCTACACCTTC
-,TRBV10-3,TRBJ2-3,TRBD2,CAATSGRFDTQYF,TGTGCCGCGACTAGCGGGAGGTTTGATACGCAGTATTTT
-,TRBV29-1,TRBJ2-6,-,CSVQMGEAGANVLTF,TGCAGCGTCCAGATGGGGGAGGCTGGGGCCAACGTCCTGACTTTC
-,TRBV4-2,TRBJ2-7,TRBD1,CASRPGTGNEQYF,TGTGCCAGCAGACCCGGGACAGGGAACGAGCAGTACTTC
once,TRBV2,TRBJ2-3,-,CAMQEGGTDTQYF,TGTGCCATGCAGGAGGGGGGCACAGATACGCAGTATTTT
-,TRBV10-3,TRBJ1-2,-,CAISESDYGYTF,TGTGCCATCAGTGAGTCAGACTATGGCTACACCTTC
-,TRBV2,TRBJ1-4,-,CANPAGQGEKLFF,TGTGCCAACCCGGCAGGGCAAGGTGAAAAACTGTTTTTT
-,TRBV27,TRBJ1-4,TRBD1,CASTPGTGVHEKLFF,TGTGCCAGCACCCCCGGGACAGGGGTACATGAAAAACTGTTTTTT
-,TRBV28,TRBJ2-1,TRBD1,CASRGTDVSYNEQFF,TGTGCCAGCAGAGGGACAGACGTATCCTACAATGAGCAGTTCTTC
-,TRBV6-1,TRBJ1-1,-,CASPGPTEAFF,TGTGCCAGCCCAGGGCCCACTGAAGCTTTCTTT
-,TRBV27,TRBJ2-1,-,CASRGLGASYNEQFF,TGTGCCAGCAGGGGATTGGGGGCCTCCTACAATGAGCAGTTCTTC
-,TRBV5-1,TRBJ1-1,-,CASSFGFKSGNTEAFF,TGCGCCAGCAGCTTTGGGTTCAAATCTGGGAACACTGAAGCTTTCTTT
-,TRBV15,TRBJ2-5,TRBD1,CATSGEYRGVIGETQYF,TGTGCCACCAGCGGCGAGTACAGGGGAGTAATAGGAGAGACCCAGTACTTC
-,TRBV5-6,TRBJ1-5,-,CASSSQGSNQPQHF,TGTGCCAGCAGCTCCCAGGGGAGCAATCAGCCCCAGCATTTT
-,TRBV5-8,TRBJ2-6,-,CASSLPGKSGANVLTF,TGTGCCAGCAGCTTACCAGGGAAAAGTGGGGCCAACGTCCTGACTTTC
-,TRBV28,TRBJ2-1,-,CASSSLHLLKSPYNEQFF,TGTGCCAGCAGTTCCCTCCATTTATTGAAGTCTCCCTACAATGAGCAGTTCTTC
-,TRBV6-4,TRBJ2-3,TRBD1,CASARTGSTDTQYF,TGTGCCAGTGCTCGGACAGGGAGCACAGATACGCAGTATTTT
-,TRBV7-3,TRBJ1-1,-,CASSLRGEAFF,TGTGCCAGCAGCTTAAGGGGTGAAGCTTTCTTT
-,TRBV14,TRBJ2-5,-,CASSPQGQPYQETQYF,TGTGCCAGCAGCCCCCAGGGGCAGCCGTACCAAGAGACCCAGTACTTC
-,TRBV7-9,TRBJ1-1,-,CASSLVSEAFF,TGTGCCAGCAGCTTAGTGAGTGAAGCTTTCTTT
-,TRBV4-3,TRBJ2-2,-,CASSQDLGGMNTGELFF,TGCGCCAGCAGCCAAGATCTCGGCGGGATGAACACCGGGGAGCTGTTTTTT
-,TRBV7-9,TRBJ1-2,-,CASSLVGTQKGYGYTF,TGTGCCAGCAGCTTAGTAGGGACACAGAAGGGCTATGGCTACACCTTC